The present T cell receptor beta chain was sequenced within a study of blood T cell repertoires in COVID-19. The length of the CDR3 is 17 residues. The ends lost 4 bases at V and 3 bases at J; junction bases unmatched: 12. The germline V gene encodes CDR1 LGHNA and CDR2 YNFKEQ. Clones were sequenced by immunoSEQ multiplex PCR, and TCRdb holds only the in-frame ones, with some missing. The sample contains fewer than 9,500 clones, approximately 80% of which appear only once. This clonotype was obtained from a human donor in a cohort sampled during active COVID-19. Sequencing used peripheral blood. The V call is TRBV4-2, the J call TRBJ2-1; TRBD1 matches at 7 bases. The CDR3 reads CASSPTKVGTVYNEQFF. In DNA form, the CDR3 reads TGTGCCAGCAGCCCTACGAAGGTGGGGACAGTCTACAATGAGCAGTTCTTC.